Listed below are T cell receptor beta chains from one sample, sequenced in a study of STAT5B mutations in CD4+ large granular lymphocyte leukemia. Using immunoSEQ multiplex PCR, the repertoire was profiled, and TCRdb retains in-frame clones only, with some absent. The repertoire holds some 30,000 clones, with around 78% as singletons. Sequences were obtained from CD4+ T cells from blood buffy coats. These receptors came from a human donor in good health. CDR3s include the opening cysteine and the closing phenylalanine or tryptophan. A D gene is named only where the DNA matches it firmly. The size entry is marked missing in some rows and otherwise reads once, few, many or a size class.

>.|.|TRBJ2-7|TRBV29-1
TGCAGCGTTGAAGATCTTCGTAGCAGGGGCCCTCTCTCCTACGAGCAGTACTTC
CSVEDLRSRGPLSYEQYF
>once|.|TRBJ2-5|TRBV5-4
TGTGCCAGCAGCTACCGGGATGTACAAGAGACCCAGTACTTC
CASSYRDVQETQYF
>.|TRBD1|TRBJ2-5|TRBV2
TGTGCCAGCACCTATGAACAGGGGACGACCCAGTACTTC
CASTYEQGTTQYF
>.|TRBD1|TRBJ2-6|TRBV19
TGTGCCAGTAGTATTCGGACAGGGCACTCTGGGGCCAACGTCCTGACTTTC
CASSIRTGHSGANVLTF
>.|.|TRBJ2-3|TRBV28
TGTGCCATCAGGACTGCAAACACAGATACGCAGTATTTT
CAIRTANTDTQYF
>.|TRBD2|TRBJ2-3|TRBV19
TGTGCCAGTAGTATCTGGACTAGCGGGAGGGATAGAGATACGCAGTATTTT
CASSIWTSGRDRDTQYF
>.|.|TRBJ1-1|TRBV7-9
TGTGCCAGCAGCCCCCAGGGGAGATGGACTGAAGCTTTCTTT
CASSPQGRWTEAFF
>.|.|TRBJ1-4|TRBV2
TGTGCCAGCAAAGGGGACGGGGTGAACGAAAAACTGTTTTTT
CASKGDGVNEKLFF
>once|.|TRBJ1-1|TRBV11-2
TGTGCCAGCAGCTTAGGCGAGAACACTGAAGCTTTCTTT
CASSLGENTEAFF
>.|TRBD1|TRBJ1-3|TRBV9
TGTGCCAGCAGCCTGGACAGGAGTTCAGGAAACACCATATATTTT
CASSLDRSSGNTIYF
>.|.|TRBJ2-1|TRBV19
TGTGCCAGTAGTACAACAGGGCTCTACAATGAGCAGTTCTTC
CASSTTGLYNEQFF
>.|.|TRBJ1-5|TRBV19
TGTGCCAGTAACGCGTCGGGAAGGAATCAGCCCCAGCATTTT
CASNASGRNQPQHF
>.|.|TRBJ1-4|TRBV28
TGTGCCAGCAGTTTATGGGGACCCTCTGGGACTAATGAAAAACTGTTTTTT
CASSLWGPSGTNEKLFF
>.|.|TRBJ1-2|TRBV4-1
TGCGCCAGCAGCTTGGGTCACTTTCCGTATGGCTACACCTTC
CASSLGHFPYGYTF
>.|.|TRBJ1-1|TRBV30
TGTGCCTGGACAGCCATCATGAACACTGAAGCTTTCTTT
CAWTAIMNTEAFF
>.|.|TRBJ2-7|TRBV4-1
TGCGCCAGCAGCCACCCCGGCTCGGACGAGCAGTACTTC
CASSHPGSDEQYF
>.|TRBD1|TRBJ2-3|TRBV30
TGTGCCTGGAGTGCCGACAGGGCTACGCAGTATTTT
CAWSADRATQYF
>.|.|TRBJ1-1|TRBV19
TGTGCCAGTAGGCGGGGGGGTGAGGATGAAGCTTTCTTT
CASRRGGEDEAFF
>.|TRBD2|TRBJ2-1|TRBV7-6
TGTGCCAGCAGCTCGGGACTAGCGTACTACAATGAGCAGTTCTTC
CASSSGLAYYNEQFF
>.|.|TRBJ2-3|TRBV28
TGTGCCAGCAGTTTATGGGAACAGGCCGGCACAGATACGCAGTATTTT
CASSLWEQAGTDTQYF
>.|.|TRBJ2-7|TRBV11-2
TGTGCCAGCAGCGTGGATAGATCTTACGAGCAGTACTTC
CASSVDRSYEQYF
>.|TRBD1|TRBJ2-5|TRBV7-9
TGTGCCAGCAGCGAGGACAGGGAAGTGACCCAGTACTTC
CASSEDREVTQYF
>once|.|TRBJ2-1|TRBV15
TGTGCCACCAGCAGAGATCCATCGGGGGAAAGTGAGCAGTTCTTC
CATSRDPSGESEQFF
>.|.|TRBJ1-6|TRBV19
TGTGCCAGTAGTATAGCCTCCTATAATTCACCCCTCCACTTT
CASSIASYNSPLHF
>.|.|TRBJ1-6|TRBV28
TGTGCCAGCAGTCCAAGAGGTGACTGGTATAATTCACCCCTCCACTTT
CASSPRGDWYNSPLHF